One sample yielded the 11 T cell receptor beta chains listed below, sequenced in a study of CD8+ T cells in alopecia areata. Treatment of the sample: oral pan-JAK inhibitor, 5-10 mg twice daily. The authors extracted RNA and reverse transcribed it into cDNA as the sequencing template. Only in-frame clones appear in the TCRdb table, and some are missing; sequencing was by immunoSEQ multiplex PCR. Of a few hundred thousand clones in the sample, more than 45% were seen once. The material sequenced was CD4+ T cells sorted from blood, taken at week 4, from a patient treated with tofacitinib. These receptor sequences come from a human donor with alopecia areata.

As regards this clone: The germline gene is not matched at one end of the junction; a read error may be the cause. CDR3 amino acids: CASSLSFYRGLPLNF. The CDR3 DNA follows: TGTGCCAGCAGTTTATCTTTCTATCGGGGCCTCCCCCTGAACTTC. This chain links TRBV27 with TRBJ2-5; perhaps D is TRBD1 or TRBD2 (5 bases each). This CDR3 has 15 amino acids. Per the germline V gene, CDR1 is MNHEY and CDR2 is SMNVEV (reference sequence).

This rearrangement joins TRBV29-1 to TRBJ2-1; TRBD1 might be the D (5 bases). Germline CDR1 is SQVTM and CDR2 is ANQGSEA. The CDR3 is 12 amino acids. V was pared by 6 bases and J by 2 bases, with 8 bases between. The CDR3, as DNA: TGCAGCGTCGACAGAGCCTACAATGAGCAGTTCTTC. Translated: CSVDRAYNEQFF.

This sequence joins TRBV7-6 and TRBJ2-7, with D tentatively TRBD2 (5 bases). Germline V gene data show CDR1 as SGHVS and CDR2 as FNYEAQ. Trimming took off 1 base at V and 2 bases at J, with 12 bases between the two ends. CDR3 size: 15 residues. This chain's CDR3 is CASSLVRAEAYEQYF. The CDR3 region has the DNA TGTGCCAGCAGCTTAGTCCGTGCGGAGGCCTACGAGCAGTACTTC.

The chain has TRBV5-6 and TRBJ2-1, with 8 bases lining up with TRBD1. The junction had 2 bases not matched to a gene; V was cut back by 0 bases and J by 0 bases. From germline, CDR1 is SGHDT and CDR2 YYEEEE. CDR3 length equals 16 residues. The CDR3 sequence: CASSLEGTGSYNEQFF. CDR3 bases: TGTGCCAGCAGCTTGGAGGGGACAGGCTCCTACAATGAGCAGTTCTTC.

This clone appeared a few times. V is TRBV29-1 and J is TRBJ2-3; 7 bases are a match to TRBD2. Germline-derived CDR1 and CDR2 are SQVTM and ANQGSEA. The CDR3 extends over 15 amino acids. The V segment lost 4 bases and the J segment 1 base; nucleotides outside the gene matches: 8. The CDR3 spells CSVASASGRTDTQYF. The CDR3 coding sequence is TGCAGCGTTGCTAGCGCTAGCGGCCGCACAGATACGCAGTATTTT.

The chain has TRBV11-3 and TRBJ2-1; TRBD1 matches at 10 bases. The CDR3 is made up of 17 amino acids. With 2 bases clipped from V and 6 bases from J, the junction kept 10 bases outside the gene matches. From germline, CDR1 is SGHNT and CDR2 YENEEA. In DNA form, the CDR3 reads TGTGCCAGCAGCTTATTCACCGGGACAGGGGAGTCCAATGAGCAGTTCTTC. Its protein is CASSLFTGTGESNEQFF. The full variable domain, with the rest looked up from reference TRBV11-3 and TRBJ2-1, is EAGVVQSPRYKIIEKKQPVAFWCNPISGHNTLYWYLQNLGQGPELLIRYENEEAVDDSQLPKDRFSAERLKGVDSTLKIQPAELGDSAVYLCASSLFTGTGESNEQFFGPGTRLTVL.

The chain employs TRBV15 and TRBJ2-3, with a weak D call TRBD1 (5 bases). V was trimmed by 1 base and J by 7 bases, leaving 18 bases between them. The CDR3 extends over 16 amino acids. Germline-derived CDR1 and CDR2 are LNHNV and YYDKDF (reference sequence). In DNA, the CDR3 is TGTGCCACCAGCAGAGGTCGACTTAGGGGCACCCATACGCAGTATTTT. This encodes CATSRGRLRGTHTQYF.

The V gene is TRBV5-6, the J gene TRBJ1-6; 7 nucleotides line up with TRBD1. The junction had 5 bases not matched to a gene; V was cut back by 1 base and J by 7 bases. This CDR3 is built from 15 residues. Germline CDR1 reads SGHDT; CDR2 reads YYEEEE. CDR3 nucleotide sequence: TGTGCCAGCAGCTTGTTACCGACAGGGAATTCACCCCTCCACTTT. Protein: CASSLLPTGNSPLHF.

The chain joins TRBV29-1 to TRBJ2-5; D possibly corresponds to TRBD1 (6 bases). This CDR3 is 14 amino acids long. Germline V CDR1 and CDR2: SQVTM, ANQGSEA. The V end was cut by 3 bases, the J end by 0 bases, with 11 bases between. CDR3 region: CSVDEGTHQETQYF. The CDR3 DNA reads TGCAGCGTTGACGAAGGGACACACCAAGAGACCCAGTACTTC.

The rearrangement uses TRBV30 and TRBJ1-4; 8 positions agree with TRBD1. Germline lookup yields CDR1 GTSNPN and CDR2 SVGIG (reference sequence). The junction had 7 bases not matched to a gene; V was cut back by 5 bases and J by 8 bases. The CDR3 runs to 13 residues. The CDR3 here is CAWLQGVGEKLFF. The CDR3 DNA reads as TGTGCCTGGCTACAGGGGGTAGGGGAAAAACTGTTTTTT.

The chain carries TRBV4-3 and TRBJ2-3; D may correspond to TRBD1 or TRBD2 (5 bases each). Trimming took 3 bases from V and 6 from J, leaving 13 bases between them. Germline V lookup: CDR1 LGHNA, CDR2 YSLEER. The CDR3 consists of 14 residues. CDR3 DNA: TGCGCCAGCAGCCAGGTCGGGACCGTCGATACGCAGTATTTT. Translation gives CASSQVGTVDTQYF.